This T cell receptor beta chain was retrieved from a study of cytomegalovirus exposure and HLA in healthy donors. Findings and limits, study-wide: Previous analysis showed most TCR beta V segments were productive about 87% or about 30% of the time.

Regarding this clone: Its antigen is still unknown.

CDR1 and CDR2 (germline): SGHVS, FQNEAQ. V lost 3 bases, J lost 0 bases, and 1 base stayed unmatched. The CDR3 has 15 residues. It was with 60 Vbeta and 13 Jbeta primers that the PCR ran. The protocol was immunoSEQ multiplex PCR, while the TCRdb copy is restricted to in-frame clones and leaves out a portion. The table records 100,000 to 150,000 clones, around 72% of them present only once. V gene TRBV7-8 combines with J gene TRBJ2-2; TRBD1 matches 7 bases. Sequencing was performed on PBMCs. The source of this sequence is a woman between 18 and 29 years old in good health and CMV-seronegative. CDR3 residues: CASSLDRSNTGELFF. In DNA, the CDR3 is TGTGCCAGCAGCTTGGACAGGTCGAACACCGGGGAGCTGTTTTTT.